Listed here are 3 T cell receptor beta chains from one sample, sequenced in a study of blood T cell repertoires in COVID-19. This table comes from immunoSEQ multiplex PCR, and its TCRdb copy is limited to in-frame clones, with some not included. This table has tens of thousands of clones, more than 80% appearing once. Source material: peripheral blood. These receptors all come from a man in his fifties or sixties in a cohort sampled during active COVID-19.

CDR3 region: CASRARDSKKETQYF. CDR3 nucleotide sequence: TGTGCCAGCAGAGCCCGGGACAGCAAAAAAGAGACCCAGTACTTC. The chain links TRBV6-6 to TRBJ2-5; TRBD1 matches 7 bases. Germline trimming cut 6 bases from V and 3 bases from J; bases unmatched to any gene: 10. Germline CDR1 reads MNHNY; CDR2 reads SVGAGI (reference sequence). The CDR3 consists of 15 residues.

This clone turned up a few times. The chain has TRBV9 and TRBJ2-1; 7 bases agree with TRBD2. Trimming removed 4 bases from V and 0 bases from J; junction bases left unmatched: 1. Germline CDR1 reads SGDLS; CDR2 reads YYNGEE. There are 14 residues in the CDR3. The CDR3: CASSSGGSYNEQFF. The CDR3, as DNA: TGTGCCAGCAGCTCGGGAGGCTCCTACAATGAGCAGTTCTTC. Filled out from reference TRBV9 and TRBJ2-1, the complete variable domain reads DSGVTQTPKHLITATGQRVTLRCSPRSGDLSVYWYQQSLDQGLQFLIQYYNGEERAKGNILERFSAQQFPDLHSELNLSSLELGDSALYFCASSSGGSYNEQFFGPGTRLTVL.

This chain links TRBV6-6 with TRBJ2-5, with TRBD2 identical over 8 bases. CDR3 size: 15 residues. Germline V gene sequence: CDR1 MNHNY, CDR2 SVGAGI (reference sequence). J was trimmed by 1 base and V by 1 base; bases with no gene match: 2. CDR3 DNA: TGTGCCAGCAGTTACTTCGCGGGGGGCCAAGAGACCCAGTACTTC. Translating it yields CASSYFAGGQETQYF.